The entry that follows covers one T cell receptor (beta chain) sequence. The sample comes from a study of beta chain features in type 1 diabetes. Sequencing targeted expressed TCRB transcripts, as all isolated RNA had been reverse transcribed. The repertoire was sequenced with immunoSEQ multiplex PCR; TCRdb's copy has only in-frame clones and lacks some. The sample has 250,000 or so clones; 25% to 30% are singletons. CDR3 size: 13 residues. V lost 8 bases to trimming and J lost 7 bases; unmatched junction nucleotides: 11. Germline CDR1 SQVTM, CDR2 ANQGSEA. The chain uses TRBV29-1 and TRBJ2-7; 10 bases map to TRBD1. The sample comprised central memory CD4+ T cells from blood. The TCR originated in a man aged 25-40 years in good health. The CDR3 loop is CSSGTGDPKEQYF. CDR3 DNA: TGCAGCTCCGGGACAGGGGATCCGAAGGAGCAGTACTTC.